The source of this T cell receptor (beta chain) is a study of T cells in Graves' hyperthyroidism and ophthalmopathy. Many counts were recorded for this clonotype. Antigen specificity is unknown. The study's findings and limits: Among thyroid clonotypes expanded above 0.001, most also appeared in blood.

There were TCR beta CDR3 regions amplified from RNA transcripts. Initially, a first-round RT-PCR of the TCR CDR3 employed the HTBI primer set. TCRdb re-called the multiplex PCR reads with MiXCR, one entry per CDR3 protein. This table has hundreds of thousands of distinct CDR3 sequences, roughly 14% appearing once. The CDR3 spans 14 residues. With 5 bases removed from V and 7 bases from J, the gap between germline ends came to 12 bases. Per the germline V gene, CDR1 is SGHVS and CDR2 is FQNEAQ. The genes are TRBV7-8 and TRBJ1-6; tentatively, D is TRBD1 (5 bases). The receptor was derived from a woman in her forties with Graves' ophthalmopathy. Specimen: blood. The CDR3 nucleotides are TGTGCCAGCAGCGCAGAGGGGCGGAATTCACCCCTCCACTTT. Translating gives CASSAEGRNSPLHF. The complete variable domain, with remaining parts taken from reference TRBV7-8 and TRBJ1-6, reads GAGVSQSPRYKVAKRGQDVALRCDPISGHVSLFWYQQALGQGPEFLTYFQNEAQLDKSGLPSDRFFAERPEGSVSTLKIQRTQQEDSAVYLCASSAEGRNSPLHFGNGTRLTVT.